What follows is one T cell receptor (beta chain) and its context. Its target is not known. The sample belongs to a study of cytomegalovirus exposure and HLA in healthy donors. General study results and limits: Solely CMV serostatus was available to characterize immune exposure.

Primers: 60 Vbeta forward and 13 Jbeta reverse. Profiling relied on immunoSEQ multiplex PCR, and the TCRdb table lists in-frame clones only, not all of them. In all, the sample yields 95,000 to 150,000 clones. Germline CDR1 and CDR2: SGHTA and FQGNSA. V lost 2 bases and J 8 bases, leaving 19 bases between the germline ends. This CDR3 is 16 amino acids long. The chain combines TRBV7-2 with TRBJ1-5; D not certain. What was sequenced was PBMCs. The TCR comes from a man between 18 and 29 years old in good health and CMV-seronegative. CDR3 in amino acids: CASSLKFLERREPQHF. CDR3 DNA: TGTGCCAGCAGCTTAAAATTCTTGGAGCGACGAGAGCCCCAGCATTTT.